The 2 T cell receptor beta chains below were found in one sample sequenced in a study of shared clonotypes between healthy human individuals. Using immunoSEQ multiplex PCR, the repertoire was profiled, and TCRdb retains in-frame clones only, with some absent. The sample consists of over 1.5 million clones, around 98% of them appearing once. What was sequenced was naive CD4+ T cells sorted from blood. Subset described: CD45RA+ positively selected. The source of these receptors is a man aged 25 to 40 in good health.

The CDR3 nucleotides are TGTGCCAGCAGCGTAGGGACTAGCGGGAGGGCCGAGCAGTACTTC. Translation: CASSVGTSGRAEQYF. The gene calls are TRBV9 and TRBJ2-7; 15 positions match TRBD2. Unmatched junction bases numbered 1, after V lost 0 bases and J lost 6 bases. This CDR3 contains 15 residues. CDR1 is SGDLS and CDR2 is YYNGEE in the germline V gene.

This chain links TRBV2 with TRBJ1-5; D gene uncertain. Per germline, CDR1 SNHLY and CDR2 FYNNEI. This CDR3 has 12 residues. The V end was cut by 4 bases, the J end by 5 bases, with 6 bases between. Here the CDR3 reads CASSVSDQPQHF. Written as DNA, the CDR3 is TGTGCCAGCAGTGTCAGTGATCAGCCCCAGCATTTT.